The rows below give T cell receptor beta chains drawn from one sample of a study of T cell repertoires in cytomegalovirus infection. TCRdb reprocessed the reads via MiXCR and lists one record per CDR3 protein. Here the sample spans more than 650,000 distinct CDR3 sequences, 35% to 45% being singletons. The sequencing sample was made of PBMCs. The origin of the receptors is a human donor in good health (CMV status not recorded). Some clones in this sample may be carry-over from other donors' samples. Both conserved end residues are part of each CDR3. D genes are given only for firm matches. Clone size appears in some rows only: once, few, many, or a class for an expanded clone.

TRBJ1-1	TRBV3-1	-	-	CASSQQTAGGPNTEAFF	TGTGCCAGCAGCCAACAAACTGCCGGGGGACCGAACACTGAAGCTTTCTTT
TRBJ1-4	TRBV6-8	-	few	CASSYLSRGLGNEKLFF	TGTGCCAGCAGTTACCTTTCCCGGGGGCTTGGAAATGAAAAACTGTTTTTT
TRBJ1-1	TRBV15	-	-	CATSRDPGQLNTEAFF	TGTGCCACCAGCAGAGATCCAGGACAGCTGAACACTGAAGCTTTCTTT
TRBJ1-2	TRBV5-5	-	-	CASSYYRTDGYTF	TGTGCCAGCAGCTACTACAGGACGGATGGCTACACCTTC
TRBJ2-7	TRBV30	-	-	CAWSWRNAYEQYF	TGTGCCTGGAGCTGGAGGAATGCCTACGAGCAGTACTTC
TRBJ1-3	TRBV12-3/TRBV12-4	TRBD1	-	CASSLGGQGSGNTIYF	TGTGCCAGCAGTTTAGGGGGACAGGGCTCTGGAAACACCATATATTTT
TRBJ2-5	TRBV27	TRBD2	-	CASSGLAKETQYF	TGTGCCAGCAGCGGACTAGCGAAAGAGACCCAGTACTTC
TRBJ2-2	TRBV28	-	few	CASSPFSGAKWDTGELFF	TGTGCCAGCAGCCCGTTTTCCGGGGCGAAATGGGACACCGGGGAGCTGTTTTTT
TRBJ2-2	TRBV6-1	-	few	CASSEGGATGELFF	TGTGCCAGCAGTGAAGGAGGTGCCACCGGGGAGCTGTTTTTT
TRBJ2-5	TRBV7-2	-	many	CASSPGLKETQYF	TGTGCCAGCAGCCCGGGACTTAAAGAGACCCAGTACTTC
TRBJ1-3	TRBV15	-	-	CATSRGVTGNTIYF	TGTGCCACCAGCAGGGGAGTGACTGGAAACACCATATATTTT
TRBJ1-1	TRBV12-3/TRBV12-4	-	-	CASKEQINTEAFF	TGTGCCAGCAAAGAACAGATTAACACTGAAGCTTTCTTT
TRBJ2-7	TRBV7-9	-	few	CASSLEGVSSYEQYF	TGTGCCAGCAGCTTAGAAGGGGTTTCCTCCTACGAGCAGTACTTC
TRBJ2-2	TRBV7-2	TRBD1	-	CASSPDRGQIGELFF	TGTGCCAGCAGCCCGGACAGGGGGCAAATCGGGGAGCTGTTTTTT
TRBJ1-5	TRBV6-8	-	-	CASSYSHDNQPQHF	TGTGCCAGCAGTTACTCGCACGATAATCAGCCCCAGCATTTT
TRBJ1-2	TRBV6-6	-	-	CASSYLDNPYGYTF	TGTGCCAGCAGTTACTTGGACAACCCCTATGGCTACACCTTC
TRBJ2-5	TRBV20-1	-	-	CSARDLILSWETQYF	TGCAGTGCTAGAGATTTGATACTTTCGTGGGAGACCCAGTACTTC
TRBJ1-6	TRBV6-2/TRBV6-3	-	few	CASSYDWVSPLHF	TGTGCCAGCAGCTACGACTGGGTGTCACCCCTCCACTTT
TRBJ1-1	TRBV28	TRBD1	-	CASSIQGALGAFF	TGTGCCAGCAGTATACAGGGGGCATTAGGAGCTTTCTTT